Below are 10 T cell receptor beta chains sequenced from a single sample in a study of T cells in Graves' hyperthyroidism and ophthalmopathy. It was RNA transcripts that yielded the amplified TCR beta CDR3 regions. Researchers ran a first-round RT-PCR on the TCR CDR3 using the HTBI primer set. TCRdb called the multiplex PCR reads again in MiXCR, with one record for every CDR3 protein. Of roughly 500,000 distinct CDR3 sequences listed, 46% are singletons. The material sequenced was peripheral blood or thyroid tissue (not recorded which). The receptors stem from an adult woman with Graves' disease, either hyperthyroidism or ophthalmopathy (not recorded which).

This clonotype was observed many times. The V and J genes are TRBV28 and TRBJ2-5, with 11 positions matching TRBD1. CDR3 length: 15 amino acids. Losses at the gene ends were 6 bases for V and 5 bases for J; bases not matched to a gene: 8. CDR1 is MDHEN, CDR2 SYDVKM, per germline. CDR3: CASSHQRDRGETQYF. DNA for the CDR3: TGTGCCAGCAGCCACCAACGGGACAGGGGGGAGACCCAGTACTTC.

The genes are TRBV7-8 and TRBJ1-3, with 10 bases fitting TRBD1. V trimming: 8 bases; J trimming: 5 bases; junction bases outside the gene matches: 21. CDR1 and CDR2 (germline): SGHVS, FQNEAQ. The CDR3 loop spans 19 amino acids. The CDR3 region has the DNA TGTGCCAGCGCCCCTTGGGACAGGGGTCGTGGTCAATGGCGAAACACCATATATTTT. Its protein is CASAPWDRGRGQWRNTIYF.

V and J are TRBV7-2 and TRBJ2-7; TRBD2 is a possible D gene (5 bases). From germline, CDR1 is SGHTA and CDR2 FQGNSA. The CDR3 sequence is 15 residues long. Trimming pared 1 base from V and 2 bases from J, leaving 12 bases between. The DNA for the CDR3 is TGTGCCAGCAGCTTAGGGTCGACTAACCCCTACGAGCAGTACTTC. It is translated as CASSLGSTNPYEQYF.

About this clonotype itself: Since no conserved phenylalanine or tryptophan closes the CDR3, a read error is the likely cause. Because the CDR3's place on the DNA is in doubt, the DNA is left out and the CDR3 is given as listed by TCRdb. The chain carries TRBV9 and TRBJ1-3. Per germline, CDR1 SGDLS and CDR2 YYNGEE. The CDR3 adds up to 8 amino acids, both ends counted. This chain's CDR3 is CASSARPT.

This clonotype showed up just a few times. This chain connects TRBV29-1 to TRBJ1-1; D remains unclear. Germline V lookup: CDR1 SQVTM, CDR2 ANQGSEA. V was clipped by 4 bases and J by 3 bases, with 6 bases between them. CDR3 length: 11 amino acids. CDR3: CSVVDHTEAFF. The CDR3 DNA follows: TGCAGCGTTGTAGACCACACTGAAGCTTTCTTT.

Many counts were recorded for this clonotype. The chain combines TRBV5-1 with TRBJ1-3; the D gene is possibly TRBD1 (5 bases). Trimming cost V 0 bases and J 1 base, with 11 bases left between them. Germline loops: CDR1 SGHRS, CDR2 YFSETQ. The CDR3 is 16 residues long. CDR3 sequence (DNA): TGCGCCAGCAGCTTGGGGGGGACCGATTCTGGAAACACCATATATTTT. Residues: CASSLGGTDSGNTIYF.

The chain couples TRBV7-9 to TRBJ2-7; D remains ambiguous. Germline V CDR1 and CDR2: SEHNR, FQNEAQ (reference sequence). V was clipped by 6 bases and J by 7 bases, with 16 bases between them. The CDR3 loop spans 13 amino acids. CDR3 sequence reads: CASSYIGLREQYF. The CDR3 DNA is TGTGCCAGCAGTTACATCGGCCTCCGGGAGCAGTACTTC. The full variable domain, with the rest looked up from reference TRBV7-9 and TRBJ2-7, is DTGVSQNPRHKITKRGQNVTFRCDPISEHNRLYWYRQTLGQGPEFLTYFQNEAQLEKSRLLSDRFSAERPKGSFSTLEIQRTEQGDSAMYLCASSYIGLREQYFGPGTRLTVT.

This clonotype was detected only a few times. The V gene is TRBV15, the J gene TRBJ2-1; TRBD2 matches 7 bases. CDR3 length: 14 amino acids. CDR1 is LNHNV and CDR2 is YYDKDF in the germline V gene (reference sequence). J gave up 6 bases and V 5 bases, and 7 bases lay outside the gene matches. The CDR3 region has the DNA TGTGCCACCAGCGGGGCGGGAGATCGCAATGAGCAGTTCTTC. Residues: CATSGAGDRNEQFF.

This clonotype showed up just a few times. V gene TRBV24-1 combines with J gene TRBJ1-5; D unclear. This CDR3 comprises 11 residues. Germline CDR1 KGHDR, CDR2 SFDVKD. V dropped 7 bases and J dropped 11 bases, with 11 bases sitting between them. CDR3 region: CATRRQRSQHF. The CDR3 bases are TGTGCCACCAGAAGGCAGAGATCCCAGCATTTT.

The genes are TRBV29-1 and TRBJ2-7; D is possibly TRBD1 (5 bases). CDR1 and CDR2 from the germline V gene are SQVTM and ANQGSEA. V lost 4 bases and J lost 4, with 11 bases in between. CDR3 length: 12 amino acids. The CDR3 DNA sequence: TGCAGCGTTGGGACATACGCGTACGAGCAGTACTTC. It codes for CSVGTYAYEQYF.